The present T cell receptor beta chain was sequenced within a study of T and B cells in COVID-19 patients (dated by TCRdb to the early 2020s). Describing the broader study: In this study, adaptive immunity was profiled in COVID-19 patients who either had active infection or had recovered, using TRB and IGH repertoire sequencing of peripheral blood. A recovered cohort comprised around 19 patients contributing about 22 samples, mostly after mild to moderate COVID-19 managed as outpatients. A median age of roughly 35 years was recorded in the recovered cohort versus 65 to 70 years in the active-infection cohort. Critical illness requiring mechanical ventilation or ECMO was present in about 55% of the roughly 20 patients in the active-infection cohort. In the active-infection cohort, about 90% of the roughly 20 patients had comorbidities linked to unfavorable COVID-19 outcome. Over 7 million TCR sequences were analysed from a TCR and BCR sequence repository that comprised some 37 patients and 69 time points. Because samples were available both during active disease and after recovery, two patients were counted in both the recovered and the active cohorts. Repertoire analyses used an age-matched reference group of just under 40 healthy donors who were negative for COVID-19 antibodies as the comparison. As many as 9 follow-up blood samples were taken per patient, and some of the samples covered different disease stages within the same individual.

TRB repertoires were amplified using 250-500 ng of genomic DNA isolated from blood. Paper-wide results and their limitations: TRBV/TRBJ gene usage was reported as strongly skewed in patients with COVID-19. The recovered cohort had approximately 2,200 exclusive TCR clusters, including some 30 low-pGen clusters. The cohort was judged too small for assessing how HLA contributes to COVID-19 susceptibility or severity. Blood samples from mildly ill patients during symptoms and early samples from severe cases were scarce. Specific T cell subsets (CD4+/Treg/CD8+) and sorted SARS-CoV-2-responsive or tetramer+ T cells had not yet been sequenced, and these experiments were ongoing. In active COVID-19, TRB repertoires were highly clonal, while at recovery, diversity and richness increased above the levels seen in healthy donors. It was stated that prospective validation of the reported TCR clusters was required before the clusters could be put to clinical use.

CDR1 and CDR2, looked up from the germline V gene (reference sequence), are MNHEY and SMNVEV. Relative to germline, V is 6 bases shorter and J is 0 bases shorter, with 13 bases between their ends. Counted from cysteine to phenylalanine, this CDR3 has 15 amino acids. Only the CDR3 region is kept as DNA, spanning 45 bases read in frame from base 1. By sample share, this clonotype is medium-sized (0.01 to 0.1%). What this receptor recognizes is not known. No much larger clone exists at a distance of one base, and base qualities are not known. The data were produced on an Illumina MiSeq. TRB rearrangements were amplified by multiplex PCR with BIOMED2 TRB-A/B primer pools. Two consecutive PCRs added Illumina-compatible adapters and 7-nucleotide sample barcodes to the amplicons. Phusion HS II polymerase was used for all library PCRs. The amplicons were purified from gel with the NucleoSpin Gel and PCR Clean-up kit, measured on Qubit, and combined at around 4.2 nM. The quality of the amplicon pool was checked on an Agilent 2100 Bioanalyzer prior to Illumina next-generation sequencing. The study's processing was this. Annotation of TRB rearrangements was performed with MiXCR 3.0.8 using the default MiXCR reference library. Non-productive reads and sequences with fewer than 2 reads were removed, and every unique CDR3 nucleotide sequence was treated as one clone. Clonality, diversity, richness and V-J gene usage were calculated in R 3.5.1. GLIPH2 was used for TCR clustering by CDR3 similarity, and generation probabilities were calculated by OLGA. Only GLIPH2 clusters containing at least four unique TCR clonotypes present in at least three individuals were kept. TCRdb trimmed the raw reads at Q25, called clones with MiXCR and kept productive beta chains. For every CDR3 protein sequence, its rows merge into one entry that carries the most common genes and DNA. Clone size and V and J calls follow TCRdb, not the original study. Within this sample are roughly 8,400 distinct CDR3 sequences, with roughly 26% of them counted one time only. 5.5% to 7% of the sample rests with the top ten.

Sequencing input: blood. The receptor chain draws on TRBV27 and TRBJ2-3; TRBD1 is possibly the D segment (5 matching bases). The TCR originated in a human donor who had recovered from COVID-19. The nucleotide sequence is TGTGCCAGCAGCCGGCAGGGTTCTAGCACAGATACGCAGTATTTT. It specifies CASSRQGSSTDTQYF.